This T cell receptor (beta chain) was captured in a study of blood T cells in healthy people across ages. Study-wide results and limits: Estimates of total diversity, which came from one million sequenced T cells, were considered to be underestimates.

The second PCR ran about 6 to 12 cycles with a sample-barcoded 5' primer and J-beta primers. In TCRdb, the 5' RACE reads were re-called with MiXCR into one record per CDR3 protein. Counted here are about 1.7 million distinct CDR3 sequences, roughly 28% occurring once; the ten biggest clones make up about 7.7%. CDR3 length: 16 amino acids. V dropped 7 bases and J dropped 5 bases, with 21 bases sitting between them. In germline, CDR1 is SGHRS, CDR2 YFSETQ. To note about this clonotype: Its antigen is currently unknown.

The specimen was blood. This TCR was recovered from a woman aged 25 to 39 in good health. The chain combines TRBV5-1 with TRBJ2-2; the D gene is possibly TRBD1 (6 bases). The chain's CDR3 is CASDPLGPQGTGELFF. For the CDR3, the DNA is TGCGCCAGCGATCCCTTGGGACCCCAGGGGACCGGGGAGCTGTTTTTT.